This T cell receptor (beta chain) comes out of a study of cytomegalovirus exposure and HLA in healthy donors. Clones were sequenced by immunoSEQ multiplex PCR, and TCRdb holds only the in-frame ones, with some missing. The data contain about 160,000 clones, 96% of them singletons. As to this clone: What it binds is not known.

Whole-study findings and limits: In the 120 validation repertoires, 85% to 95% of cluster scores exceeded 0, per a later analysis. While the bulk of TCR sequences proved rare, some public TCRs turned up in many donors. A few CMV-associated chains were confirmed in vitro to be specific for CMV antigens. There were 164 TCR beta chains listed as cytomegalovirus-associated.

Germline V lookup: CDR1 SGHNT, CDR2 YYREEE (reference sequence). This CDR3 is built from 16 residues. Trimming removed 2 bases at V and 0 bases at J, with 14 bases between. The sequencing sample was made of PBMCs. The receptor comes from a woman in her late teens or twenties in good health and CMV-seronegative. J is TRBJ1-1 and V is TRBV5-4, with D perhaps TRBD1 (6 bases). CDR3: CASSFPGARVNTEAFF. In DNA form, the CDR3 reads TGTGCCAGCAGCTTTCCAGGGGCTCGGGTGAACACTGAAGCTTTCTTT.